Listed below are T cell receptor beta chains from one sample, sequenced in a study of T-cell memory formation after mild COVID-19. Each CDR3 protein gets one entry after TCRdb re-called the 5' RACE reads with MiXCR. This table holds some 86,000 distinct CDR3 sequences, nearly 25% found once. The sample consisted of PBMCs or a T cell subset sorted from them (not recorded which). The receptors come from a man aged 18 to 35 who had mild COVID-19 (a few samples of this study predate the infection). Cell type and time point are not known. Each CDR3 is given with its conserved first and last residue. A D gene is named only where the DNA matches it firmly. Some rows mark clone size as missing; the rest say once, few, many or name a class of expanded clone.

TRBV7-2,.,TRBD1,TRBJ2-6,TGTGCCAGCAGCCTTCCGACAGGGCCATCCGCTGGGGCCAACGTCCTGACTTTC,CASSLPTGPSAGANVLTF
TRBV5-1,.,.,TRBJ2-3,TGCGCCAGCAGTCACCTGGACAGTCATGGGGGTCGCACAGATACGCAGTATTTT,CASSHLDSHGGRTDTQYF
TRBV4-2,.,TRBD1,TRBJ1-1,TGTGCCAGCAGCCAAAGGGTCCCGGGACAGGCGGGGAGTGAAGCTTTCTTT,CASSQRVPGQAGSEAFF
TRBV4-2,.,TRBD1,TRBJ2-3,TGTGCCAGCAGCCGGACAGGGGCAGATACGCAGTATTTT,CASSRTGADTQYF
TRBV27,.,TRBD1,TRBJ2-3,TGTGCCAGCAGTACCGGACAGGGGTGGACAGATACGCAGTATTTT,CASSTGQGWTDTQYF
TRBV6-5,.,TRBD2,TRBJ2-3,TGTGCCAGCATCCCTGAGCTAGCGGGGGTGACGGCTAGCACAGATACGCAGTATTTT,CASIPELAGVTASTDTQYF
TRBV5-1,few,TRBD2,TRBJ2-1,TGCGCCAGCAGCTTGGAGGGACTAGCGGGGGGGTTCGAAAGCTCCTACAATGAGCAGTTCTTC,CASSLEGLAGGFESSYNEQFF
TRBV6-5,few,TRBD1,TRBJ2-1,TGTGCCAGCATCTCGCGGACAGGGGCCGACAATGAGCAGTTCTTC,CASISRTGADNEQFF
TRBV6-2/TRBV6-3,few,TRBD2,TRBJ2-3,TGTGCCAGCAGTTACTCGAGGGAGCGGGGTCTCACAGATACGCAGTATTTT,CASSYSRERGLTDTQYF
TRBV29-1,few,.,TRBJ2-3,TGCAGCGTTGAGGGCTTGGCTACCAAGGATACGCAGTATTTT,CSVEGLATKDTQYF
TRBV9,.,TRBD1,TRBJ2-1,TGTGCCAGCAGCGAACAGGGGCTTACCTACAATGAGCAGTTCTTC,CASSEQGLTYNEQFF
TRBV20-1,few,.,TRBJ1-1,TGCAGTGCTAGTCACGGGGAGGACACTGAAGCTTTCTTT,CSASHGEDTEAFF
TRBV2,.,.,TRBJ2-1,TGTGCCAGCATACTAGGTGGCGATGAGCAGTTCTTC,CASILGGDEQFF
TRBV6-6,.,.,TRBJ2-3,TGTGCCAGCAGTTACGGTTCAGGGTTTTCAGATACGCAGTATTTT,CASSYGSGFSDTQYF
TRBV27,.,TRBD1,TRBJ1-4,TGTGCCAGCAGGGGGACAGGGGGCACAACTAATGAAAAACTGTTTTTT,CASRGTGGTTNEKLFF
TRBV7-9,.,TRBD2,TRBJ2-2,TGTGCCAGGGAATCACTAGCGGAGGTCACCGGGGAGCTGTTTTTT,CARESLAEVTGELFF
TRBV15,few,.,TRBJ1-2,TGTGCCACCAGCACCCACGAAGCGGGGGCAATGGGGAACTATGGCTACACCTTC,CATSTHEAGAMGNYGYTF
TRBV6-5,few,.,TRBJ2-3,TGTGCCAGCAGTTACGAGTTGACAGATACGCAGTATTTT,CASSYELTDTQYF
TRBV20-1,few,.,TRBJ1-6,TGCAGTGCCGAAGGACAGAATTATAATTCACCCCTCCACTTT,CSAEGQNYNSPLHF
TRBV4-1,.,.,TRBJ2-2,TGCGCCAGCAGCCAAGTATGGCAGGGCCACACCGGGGAGCTGTTTTTT,CASSQVWQGHTGELFF
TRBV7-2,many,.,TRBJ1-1,TGTGCCAGCAGCTTAGCCCCGAGCACTGAAGCTTTCTTT,CASSLAPSTEAFF
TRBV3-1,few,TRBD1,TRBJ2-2,TGTGCCAGCAGCCAAGGGTGGACAGGCGAATCGAACACCGGGGAGCTGTTTTTT,CASSQGWTGESNTGELFF
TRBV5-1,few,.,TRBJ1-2,TGCGCCAGCAGCTTGGCAGGGACCCACTCGAAAAGGGACCACTATGGCTACACCTTC,CASSLAGTHSKRDHYGYTF
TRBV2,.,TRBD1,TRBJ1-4,TGTGCCAGCACCAGGGGGCCGAGGGAAAAACTGTTTTTT,CASTRGPREKLFF
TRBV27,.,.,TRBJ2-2,TGTGCCGTAGGAGAGGGCGGGGAGCTGTTTTTT,CAVGEGGELFF
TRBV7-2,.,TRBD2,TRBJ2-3,TGTGCCAGCAGCCAACGGGGGGGCGGAGATACGCAGTATTTT,CASSQRGGGDTQYF
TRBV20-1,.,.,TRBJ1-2,TGCAGTGCTCCAACGGGGTGGAACTATGGCTACACCTTC,CSAPTGWNYGYTF
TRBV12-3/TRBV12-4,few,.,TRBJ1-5,TGTGCCAGCAGGTTCCTCAATCAGCCCCAGCATTTT,CASRFLNQPQHF
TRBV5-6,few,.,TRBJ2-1,TGTGCCAGCAGCTTGGTTCTAAGCTCCTACAATGAGCAGTTCTTC,CASSLVLSSYNEQFF
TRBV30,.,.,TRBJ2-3,TGTGCCTGGACCAGTCCCAAGGATACGCAGTATTTT,CAWTSPKDTQYF
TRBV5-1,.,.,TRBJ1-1,TGCGCCAGCAGCTTTGGGGGCCCCAATGAAGCTTTCTTT,CASSFGGPNEAFF
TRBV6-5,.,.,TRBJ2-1,TGTGCCAGCAGTGTCGTGGGGGGGCCGGGGAATGAGCAGTTCTTC,CASSVVGGPGNEQFF
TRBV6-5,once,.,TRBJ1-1,TGTGCCAGCAGTTACTCGTCAGGGGCGAGGACTGAAGCTTTCTTT,CASSYSSGARTEAFF
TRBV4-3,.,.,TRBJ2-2,TGCGCCAGCAGCCAATACCCGGGACTGACGAACACCGGGGAGCTGTTTTTT,CASSQYPGLTNTGELFF
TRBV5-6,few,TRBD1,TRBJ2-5,TGTGCCAGCAGCGGGGAGGAGGACAGGGCGGGCGAGACCCAGTACTTC,CASSGEEDRAGETQYF
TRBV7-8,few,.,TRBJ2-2,TGTGCCAGCAGCTCACGGCCAGACGGCACCGGGGAGCTGTTTTTT,CASSSRPDGTGELFF